This TCR beta chain was sequenced for a study of blood T cell repertoires in COVID-19. In the study overall: Samples representing acute and convalescent COVID-19 were sourced from the United States, Italy and Spain. Nucleic acid was either cDNA or gDNA, and it came from T cells, B-cell-depleted T cells, or PBMCs.

The germline V gene has CDR1 LNHDA and CDR2 SQIVND (reference sequence). Trimming removed 4 bases from V and 2 bases from J, with 20 bases in between. CDR3 length equals 17 residues. Original processing notes: Amplification from reference gene primers served as the basis for estimated nucleated cell counts. Clones were sequenced by immunoSEQ multiplex PCR, and TCRdb holds only the in-frame ones, with some missing. The V and J calls and the clone size are those of that table, but D and trimming were determined from the DNA. The repertoire holds some 200,000 clones, with about 85% as singletons. The sample consisted of peripheral blood. The TCR sequence derives from a man between 70 and 80 years old with acute or convalescent COVID-19. V and J are TRBV19 and TRBJ2-5; tentative D call: TRBD1 (6 bases). CDR3 sequence: CASSTPPVAGAQETQYF. For the CDR3, the DNA is TGTGCCAGTAGTACCCCCCCAGTGGCAGGGGCTCAAGAGACCCAGTACTTC. Supplemented by reference TRBV19 and TRBJ2-5, the full variable domain reads DGGITQSPKYLFRKEGQNVTLSCEQNLNHDAMYWYRQDPGQGLRLIYYSQIVNDFQKGDIAEGYSVSREKKESFPLTVTSAQKNPTAFYLCASSTPPVAGAQETQYFGPGTRLLVL.